These 4 T cell receptor beta chains were all obtained from the same sample, sequenced in a study of vaccination effects on CD4 cells after COVID-19. Libraries were prepared by immunoSEQ multiplex PCR; TCRdb keeps only in-frame clonotypes and omits some of them. The sample lists 20,000 to 30,000 clones; approximately 73% were seen once. Antigen-specific CD4+ T cells expanded by the ViraFEST assay with viral peptide pools were then sequenced. Culture proceeded for more than nine days, and CD4+ T cells were then isolated. The healthy vaccine recipients, who had no prior SARS-CoV-2 infection, showed negative nucleocapsid antibodies. For these receptors, no antigen is known. This material consisted of CD4+ T cells from PBMCs cultured with SARS-CoV-2 spike peptides, taken before COVID-19 vaccination. These receptors all stem from a human donor who received a COVID-19 vaccine.

DNA for the CDR3: TGTGCCAGCAGCGTAGGTTCCTTGGGGAATGAAAAACTGTTTTTT. Protein sequence: CASSVGSLGNEKLFF. This rearrangement joins TRBV9 to TRBJ1-4; D call uncertain. V was trimmed by 0 bases and J by 5 bases, leaving 11 bases between them. Germline V gene sequence: CDR1 SGDLS, CDR2 YYNGEE. The length of the CDR3 is 15 residues.

Only one count was recorded for this clone. The J gene is TRBJ1-2, the V gene TRBV11-2; perhaps TRBD1 as D (6 bases). Trimming left V 5 bases short and J 5 bases short, with 15 bases between. The CDR3 is 14 residues long. Per the germline V gene, CDR1 is SGHAT and CDR2 is FQNNGV. The CDR3 protein is CASSTGTEGYGYTF. CDR3 DNA sequence: TGTGCCAGCAGCACAGGGACGGAGGGTTATGGCTACACCTTC.

The chain recombines TRBV4-1 with TRBJ2-1, with D tentatively TRBD1 (5 bases). Trimming cost V 0 bases and J 6 bases, with 12 bases left between them. Germline-derived CDR1 and CDR2 are MGHRA and YSYEKL. The CDR3 spans 15 residues. CDR3 nucleotide sequence: TGCGCCAGCAGCCAAGATGGCAGGGTAGGCAATGAGCAGTTCTTC. The encoded protein is CASSQDGRVGNEQFF.

The rearrangement uses TRBV30 and TRBJ2-5; possibly TRBD2 for D (6 bases). V was cut by 3 bases and J by 1 base, with 15 bases left in between. Germline CDR1 is GTSNPN and CDR2 is SVGIG (reference sequence). CDR3 length: 15 amino acids. CDR3 protein: CAWRKLGGAQETQYF. Written as DNA, the CDR3 is TGTGCCTGGAGAAAATTAGGCGGGGCCCAAGAGACCCAGTACTTC.